The rows below give T cell receptor beta chains drawn from one sample of a study of tumour-infiltrating T cells in Burkitt lymphoma. The data were produced by immunoSEQ multiplex PCR, yet TCRdb's version contains in-frame clones alone and is incomplete. The repertoire consists of 11,000 to 15,000 clones, with around a third occurring once and the leading ten covering 6.2%. Sequencing input: tumor tissue. Receptor source: a human donor with diffuse large B-cell lymphoma. CDR3s include the opening cysteine and the closing phenylalanine or tryptophan. D genes are given only for firm matches. Size is omitted from some rows. Given values are once, few, many or a class for expanded clones.

V gene: TRBV7-9; D gene: TRBD2; clone size: few; J gene: TRBJ2-3; CDR3 protein: CASSSTSGGTDTQYF; CDR3 DNA: TGTGCCAGCAGCTCGACTAGCGGGGGCACAGATACGCAGTATTTT
V gene: TRBV28; D gene: TRBD2; clone size: NA; J gene: TRBJ2-3; CDR3 protein: CASSLGGRWADTQYF; CDR3 DNA: TGTGCCAGCAGTTTAGGCGGGAGGTGGGCAGATACGCAGTATTTT
V gene: TRBV5-1; D gene: NA; clone size: few; J gene: TRBJ1-2; CDR3 protein: CASSFAGAGGYTF; CDR3 DNA: TGCGCCAGCAGCTTTGCGGGGGCAGGCGGCTACACCTTC
V gene: TRBV5-8; D gene: NA; clone size: few; J gene: TRBJ2-1; CDR3 protein: CASTPQEQFF; CDR3 DNA: TGTGCCAGCACCCCCCAAGAGCAGTTCTTC
V gene: TRBV9; D gene: TRBD2; clone size: NA; J gene: TRBJ2-3; CDR3 protein: CASSDTSGSTDTQYF; CDR3 DNA: TGTGCCAGCAGCGATACTAGCGGTAGCACAGATACGCAGTATTTT
V gene: TRBV4-2; D gene: NA; clone size: few; J gene: TRBJ2-7; CDR3 protein: CASSDSYEQYF; CDR3 DNA: TGTGCCAGCAGCGACAGCTACGAGCAGTACTTC
V gene: TRBV5-8; D gene: NA; clone size: NA; J gene: TRBJ2-3; CDR3 protein: CASNPRGSDTQYF; CDR3 DNA: TGTGCCAGCAACCCGAGGGGGTCGGATACGCAGTATTTT
V gene: TRBV7-2; D gene: NA; clone size: NA; J gene: TRBJ2-3; CDR3 protein: CASSLGTDTQYF; CDR3 DNA: TGTGCCAGCAGCTTGGGGACAGATACGCAGTATTTT
V gene: TRBV5-4; D gene: NA; clone size: NA; J gene: TRBJ1-1; CDR3 protein: CASSLDAILRSEAFF; CDR3 DNA: TGTGCCAGCAGCTTGGATGCGATACTGCGATCAGAAGCTTTCTTT
V gene: TRBV5-6; D gene: NA; clone size: medium-sized; J gene: TRBJ1-3; CDR3 protein: CASSSGWGRGNTIYF; CDR3 DNA: TGTGCCAGCAGCTCCGGTTGGGGGCGCGGAAACACCATATATTTT
V gene: TRBV9; D gene: TRBD2; clone size: few; J gene: TRBJ2-1; CDR3 protein: CASSARGLAGAYNEQFF; CDR3 DNA: TGTGCCAGCAGCGCTCGTGGACTAGCGGGAGCGTACAATGAGCAGTTCTTC
V gene: TRBV23-1; D gene: NA; clone size: NA; J gene: TRBJ2-2; CDR3 protein: CASSQSTTGSPFIPAELFF; CDR3 DNA: TGCGCCAGCAGTCAATCTACTACGGGTTCCCCGTTTATACCGGCGGAGCTGTTTTTT
V gene: TRBV11-2; D gene: NA; clone size: few; J gene: TRBJ2-4; CDR3 protein: CASSLPGRVQYF; CDR3 DNA: TGTGCCAGCAGCTTACCTGGACGCGTTCAGTACTTC
V gene: TRBV7-9; D gene: TRBD2; clone size: NA; J gene: TRBJ2-1; CDR3 protein: CASSLTSGRKNEQFF; CDR3 DNA: TGTGCCAGCAGCTTAACTAGCGGGAGGAAAAATGAGCAGTTCTTC
V gene: TRBV30; D gene: TRBD2; clone size: few; J gene: TRBJ2-1; CDR3 protein: CAWTSLAGAYNEQFF; CDR3 DNA: TGTGCCTGGACTTCGTTAGCGGGAGCGTACAATGAGCAGTTCTTC
V gene: TRBV6-5; D gene: TRBD1; clone size: NA; J gene: TRBJ1-2; CDR3 protein: CASSYFQGDYGYTF; CDR3 DNA: TGTGCCAGCAGTTACTTCCAGGGGGACTATGGCTACACCTTC
V gene: TRBV6-1; D gene: NA; clone size: medium-sized; J gene: TRBJ1-5; CDR3 protein: CASSVIGNQPQHF; CDR3 DNA: TGTGCCAGCAGTGTGATCGGAAATCAGCCCCAGCATTTT
V gene: TRBV7-9; D gene: NA; clone size: few; J gene: TRBJ1-4; CDR3 protein: CASSRRDGATNEKLFF; CDR3 DNA: TGTGCCAGCAGCCGCAGGGACGGAGCAACTAATGAAAAACTGTTTTTT
V gene: TRBV11-2; D gene: TRBD1; clone size: NA; J gene: TRBJ1-1; CDR3 protein: CASSLQGAETEAFF; CDR3 DNA: TGTGCCAGCAGCTTACAGGGGGCCGAAACTGAAGCTTTCTTT
V gene: TRBV5-6; D gene: TRBD1; clone size: medium-sized; J gene: TRBJ2-7; CDR3 protein: CASSSSGQGLDEQYF; CDR3 DNA: TGTGCCAGCAGCTCCTCGGGACAGGGTCTCGACGAGCAGTACTTC
V gene: TRBV9; D gene: NA; clone size: few; J gene: TRBJ2-5; CDR3 protein: CASSARTHQETQYF; CDR3 DNA: TGTGCCAGCAGCGCCCGGACACATCAAGAGACCCAGTACTTC
V gene: TRBV15; D gene: NA; clone size: few; J gene: TRBJ1-2; CDR3 protein: CATSRDLANYGYTF; CDR3 DNA: TGTGCCACCAGCAGAGATCTAGCTAACTATGGCTACACCTTC
V gene: TRBV9; D gene: TRBD1; clone size: NA; J gene: TRBJ1-1; CDR3 protein: CASSTPGQLNTEAFF; CDR3 DNA: TGTGCCAGCAGCACCCCGGGACAGTTGAACACTGAAGCTTTCTTT
V gene: TRBV27; D gene: NA; clone size: NA; J gene: TRBJ2-2; CDR3 protein: CASSLLGGRGTGELFF; CDR3 DNA: TGTGCCAGCAGTTTATTAGGGGGGCGAGGGACCGGGGAGCTGTTTTTT
V gene: TRBV19; D gene: TRBD2; clone size: NA; J gene: TRBJ2-2; CDR3 protein: CASSPGASGKPTGELFF; CDR3 DNA: TGTGCCAGTAGTCCGGGCGCTAGCGGGAAGCCCACCGGGGAGCTGTTTTTT
V gene: TRBV29-1; D gene: NA; clone size: few; J gene: TRBJ1-2; CDR3 protein: CSVELVAGYTF; CDR3 DNA: TGCAGCGTTGAACTGGTTGCTGGCTACACCTTC
V gene: TRBV5-4; D gene: NA; clone size: NA; J gene: TRBJ2-5; CDR3 protein: CASSLPTGYQETQYF; CDR3 DNA: TGTGCCAGCAGCTTGCCGACAGGCTACCAAGAGACCCAGTACTTC
V gene: TRBV7-9; D gene: NA; clone size: few; J gene: TRBJ2-5; CDR3 protein: CASRKGGGETQYF; CDR3 DNA: TGTGCCAGCAGGAAAGGAGGGGGAGAGACCCAGTACTTC
V gene: TRBV7-8; D gene: NA; clone size: few; J gene: TRBJ2-1; CDR3 protein: CASSLERLAGEQFF; CDR3 DNA: TGTGCCAGCAGCTTAGAGCGGCTAGCCGGTGAGCAGTTCTTC
V gene: TRBV2; D gene: NA; clone size: NA; J gene: TRBJ2-7; CDR3 protein: CASSEYPPAGYEQYF; CDR3 DNA: TGTGCCAGCAGTGAATACCCCCCGGCGGGCTACGAGCAGTACTTC
V gene: TRBV9; D gene: NA; clone size: NA; J gene: TRBJ1-5; CDR3 protein: CASSVDGKSNQPQHF; CDR3 DNA: TGTGCCAGCAGCGTAGACGGAAAAAGCAATCAGCCCCAGCATTTT
V gene: TRBV19; D gene: TRBD1; clone size: NA; J gene: TRBJ2-1; CDR3 protein: CASSLQGASNEQFF; CDR3 DNA: TGTGCCAGTAGTCTTCAGGGGGCCTCCAATGAGCAGTTCTTC
V gene: TRBV19; D gene: TRBD1; clone size: medium-sized; J gene: TRBJ2-2; CDR3 protein: CASSIPPAGTGGLVGELFF; CDR3 DNA: TGTGCCAGTAGTATACCCCCCGCCGGGACAGGGGGCTTGGTCGGGGAGCTGTTTTTT
V gene: TRBV21-1; D gene: NA; clone size: NA; J gene: TRBJ2-2; CDR3 protein: CAGSGTNNTGELFF; CDR3 DNA: TGTGCCGGGAGCGGGACTAACAACACCGGGGAGCTGTTTTTT
V gene: TRBV29-1; D gene: NA; clone size: NA; J gene: TRBJ2-7; CDR3 protein: CSVEFGAHEQYF; CDR3 DNA: TGCAGCGTTGAATTCGGGGCTCACGAGCAGTACTTC
V gene: TRBV19; D gene: NA; clone size: few; J gene: TRBJ2-3; CDR3 protein: CASRSGATSTDTQYF; CDR3 DNA: TGTGCCAGTAGGTCAGGGGCCACTAGCACAGATACGCAGTATTTT
V gene: TRBV5-1; D gene: TRBD2; clone size: NA; J gene: TRBJ2-7; CDR3 protein: CASSLWRESYEQYF; CDR3 DNA: TGCGCCAGCAGCTTGTGGCGGGAGTCGTACGAGCAGTACTTC
V gene: TRBV25-1; D gene: TRBD1; clone size: NA; J gene: TRBJ2-1; CDR3 protein: CASRTIGTGAREQFF; CDR3 DNA: TGTGCCAGCAGGACTATCGGGACAGGGGCCCGTGAGCAGTTCTTC
V gene: TRBV19; D gene: NA; clone size: few; J gene: TRBJ1-1; CDR3 protein: CASSPLGAWTEAFF; CDR3 DNA: TGTGCCAGTAGCCCCCTGGGGGCTTGGACTGAAGCTTTCTTT
V gene: TRBV7-2; D gene: TRBD2; clone size: few; J gene: TRBJ2-7; CDR3 protein: CASSFAPSGIYEQYF; CDR3 DNA: TGTGCCAGCAGCTTTGCTCCTAGCGGGATATACGAGCAGTACTTC
V gene: TRBV5-5; D gene: TRBD1; clone size: NA; J gene: TRBJ2-7; CDR3 protein: CASSVRDSTFQWAYEQYF; CDR3 DNA: TGTGCCAGCAGCGTCCGGGACAGCACCTTCCAGTGGGCCTACGAGCAGTACTTC